These 4 T cell receptor beta chains share one sample of origin, sequenced in a study of OX40 agonist ivuxolimab in advanced cancers. Only in-frame clones appear in the TCRdb table, and some are missing; sequencing was by immunoSEQ multiplex PCR. This table has 70,000 to 80,000 clones, 75% to 90% appearing once. The specimen comprised CD4+ or CD8+ T cells sorted from blood, sampled in a trial of the OX40 agonist ivuxolimab. The receptors were gathered from an adult with an advanced solid tumor such as melanoma, head and neck, liver or kidney cancer.

This clone was observed a few times. The chain couples TRBV29-1 to TRBJ1-1, with 9 bases that match TRBD1. The CDR3 has 12 residues. V dropped 7 bases and J dropped 4; count of bases not matched to a gene: 4. CDR1 and CDR2 (germline): SQVTM, ANQGSEA. CDR3 residues: CSGGTGFTEAFF. The CDR3 DNA follows: TGCAGCGGTGGGACAGGGTTCACTGAAGCTTTCTTT. The whole variable domain, filled in from reference TRBV29-1 and TRBJ1-1, reads SAVISQKPSRDICQRGTSLTIQCQVDSQVTMMFWYRQQPGQSLTLIATANQGSEATYESGFVIDKFPISRPNLTFSTLTVSNMSPEDSSIYLCSGGTGFTEAFFGQGTRLTVV.

J is TRBJ1-1 and V is TRBV2, with TRBD1 matching over 7 bases. V was clipped by 6 bases and J by 1 base; unmatched bases: 8. The CDR3 extends over 15 amino acids. CDR1 and CDR2 from the germline V gene are SNHLY and FYNNEI. This CDR3 is CASREGAAPNTEAFF. As DNA, the CDR3 is TGTGCCAGCAGGGAGGGGGCAGCTCCGAACACTGAAGCTTTCTTT. The entire variable domain, with the rest obtained from reference TRBV2 and TRBJ1-1, is as follows: EPEVTQTPSHQVTQMGQEVILRCVPISNHLYFYWYRQILGQKVEFLVSFYNNEISEKSEIFDDQFSVERPDGSNFTLKIRSTKLEDSAMYFCASREGAAPNTEAFFGQGTRLTVV.

The chain uses TRBV7-8 and TRBJ2-7; D is unclear. CDR1 is SGHVS and CDR2 is FQNEAQ in the germline V gene. The CDR3 runs to 15 residues. The V end was cut by 1 base, the J end by 3 bases, with 13 bases between. This chain's CDR3 is CASSLVGGTVYEQYF. The CDR3 region has the DNA TGTGCCAGCAGCTTAGTGGGCGGAACGGTCTACGAGCAGTACTTC.

The chain couples TRBV21-1 to TRBJ1-2. TRBV21-1 corresponds to a pseudogene. The CDR3 loop spans 16 amino acids. The CDR3 DNA reads as TGTGCCAGCAGCAATTGGGTGGGGGGCGAGGGCTATGGCTACACCTTC. This sequence encodes CASSNWVGGEGYGYTF.